This T cell receptor (beta chain) was captured by sequencing in a study of T-cell reconstitution after alpha-beta-depleted transplantation in children. Study-wide results and limits: T-cell counts and diversity at one year post-transplant came mainly from newly produced T cells. Alpha-beta T cells present about two months after transplant were reported to originate from several hundred expanded graft clones.

The CDR3 length is 16 residues. The V gene end was trimmed by 3 bases and the J gene end by 5 bases; junction bases not matched to a gene: 10. The germline V gene encodes CDR1 LGHNA and CDR2 YNFKEQ. This clonotype was counted between two and nine times. Its antigen is not known. Unique molecular identifiers were used to barcode this TCRbeta library. One entry per CDR3 protein, called by TCRdb with MiXCR from the PCR reads. The sample shows about 32,000 distinct CDR3 sequences, 5.5% to 7% of them seen only once. The rearrangement joins TRBV4-2 to TRBJ2-3; TRBD1 agrees at 8 bases. This sample comprised peripheral blood, obtained 60 days after TCRalphabeta/CD19-depleted stem cell transplant. The sequence was obtained from a child in the first two years of life who had a stem cell transplant for acute myeloid leukemia, so the T cells may come from the graft donor. The CDR3 DNA follows: TGTGCCAGCAGCCAGGAACAGGGGGTGCCCTTAGATACGCAGTATTTT. It encodes CASSQEQGVPLDTQYF.